A selection of T cell receptor beta chains follows, all from one sample in a study of OX40 agonist ivuxolimab in advanced cancers. Generated by immunoSEQ multiplex PCR, the TCRdb table keeps only in-frame clones and is missing some. The sample lists tens of thousands of clones, roughly 85% occurring once. The source material was CD4+ or CD8+ T cells sorted from blood, sampled in a trial of the OX40 agonist ivuxolimab. These receptor sequences come from an adult with an advanced solid tumor such as melanoma, head and neck, liver or kidney cancer. Each CDR3 is given with its conserved first and last residue. D genes are given only for firm matches. The size of a clone is reported for some rows only, either as once, few or many, or as a class for expanded clones.

J: TRBJ2-1
size: -
D: -
V: TRBV7-9
DNA: TGTGCCAGCAGCTTAAATAAAGACAATGAGCAGTTCTTC
CDR3: CASSLNKDNEQFF

J: TRBJ2-1
size: -
D: TRBD2
V: TRBV18
DNA: TGTGCCAGCTCACCCATAATAGCGGGAGGGGATGAGCAGTTCTTC
CDR3: CASSPIIAGGDEQFF

J: TRBJ2-5
size: -
D: TRBD2
V: TRBV28
DNA: TGTGCCAGCCGGGAGCGGGAGAAAGAGACCCAGTACTTC
CDR3: CASREREKETQYF

J: TRBJ2-1
size: -
D: TRBD2
V: TRBV28
DNA: TGTGCCAGCAGTTTAACTAGCGCCTCCTACAATGAGCAGTTCTTC
CDR3: CASSLTSASYNEQFF

J: TRBJ2-7
size: once
D: TRBD2
V: TRBV27
DNA: TGTGCCAGCGCGGGGACTAGCGGGAGGTACTACGAGCAGTACTTC
CDR3: CASAGTSGRYYEQYF

J: TRBJ2-1
size: -
D: -
V: TRBV7-7
DNA: TGTGCTAGCAGCTTAGAGATGTTTAATGAGCAGTTCTTC
CDR3: CASSLEMFNEQFF

J: TRBJ2-3
size: -
D: TRBD2
V: TRBV7-2
DNA: TGTGCCAGCAGCTTAGCTAGCGGGAGCACAGATACGCAGTATTTT
CDR3: CASSLASGSTDTQYF

J: TRBJ1-6
size: -
D: -
V: TRBV6-5
DNA: TGTGCCAGCAGTTATTACAGGGCGGGTTCACCCCTCCACTTT
CDR3: CASSYYRAGSPLHF

J: TRBJ2-1
size: -
D: -
V: TRBV5-1
DNA: TGCGCCAGCAGCTTGCTAGCGCGCCACAATGAGCAGTTCTTC
CDR3: CASSLLARHNEQFF

J: TRBJ1-5
size: -
D: TRBD1
V: TRBV19
DNA: TGTGCCAGTACCCCTGGCGACAGGGGTTTCGGGAATCAGCCCCAGCATTTT
CDR3: CASTPGDRGFGNQPQHF

J: TRBJ2-1
size: -
D: TRBD2
V: TRBV6-5
DNA: TGTGCCAGCAGTTGGGGACTAGCGGGGAATGAGCAGTTCTTC
CDR3: CASSWGLAGNEQFF

J: TRBJ2-7
size: -
D: -
V: TRBV5-6
DNA: TGTGCCAGCAGCTCTACAGGTTATTACGAGCAGTACTTC
CDR3: CASSSTGYYEQYF

J: TRBJ1-3
size: -
D: -
V: TRBV19
DNA: TGTGCCAGTAGTATCAACACTTCTGGAAACACCATATATTTT
CDR3: CASSINTSGNTIYF

J: TRBJ2-2
size: -
D: -
V: TRBV7-2
DNA: TGTGCCAGCAGCTTAGGCTTTAAGAACACCGGGGAGCTGTTTTTT
CDR3: CASSLGFKNTGELFF

J: TRBJ2-1
size: -
D: -
V: TRBV2
DNA: TGTGCCAGCGTCTTAGCGTCCTCCTACAATGAGCAGTTCTTC
CDR3: CASVLASSYNEQFF

J: TRBJ2-1
size: -
D: -
V: TRBV27
DNA: TGTGCCAGCAGTTTATTGGGGGAGGGGGATGAGCAGTTCTTC
CDR3: CASSLLGEGDEQFF

J: TRBJ2-6
size: -
D: -
V: TRBV5-1
DNA: TGCGCCAGCAGCTTGGGGTACTCTGGGGCCAACGTCCTGACTTTC
CDR3: CASSLGYSGANVLTF

J: TRBJ1-4
size: -
D: TRBD1
V: TRBV28
DNA: TGTGCCAGCAGTTTACTCGGGACAGGTGATGAAAAACTGTTTTTT
CDR3: CASSLLGTGDEKLFF

J: TRBJ1-5
size: once
D: TRBD1
V: TRBV2
DNA: TGTGCCAGCAGTGCCGAACAGGGGAGAGCGGGACAGCCCCAGCATTTT
CDR3: CASSAEQGRAGQPQHF

J: TRBJ1-1
size: -
D: -
V: TRBV10-3
DNA: TGTGCCATCAGGGCCGAAGGCACGAACACTGAAGCTTTCTTT
CDR3: CAIRAEGTNTEAFF

J: TRBJ1-1
size: -
D: TRBD1
V: TRBV6-1
DNA: TGTGCCAGCGGCCAGCCAGGGGGGAACACTGAAGCTTTCTTT
CDR3: CASGQPGGNTEAFF

J: TRBJ2-1
size: -
D: -
V: TRBV19
DNA: TGTGCCAGTAGTATCAGGAGTGATGGTTTAAGAAATGAGCAGTTCTTC
CDR3: CASSIRSDGLRNEQFF

J: TRBJ1-4
size: -
D: TRBD1
V: TRBV28
DNA: TGTGCCAGCGGTTTAGGACAGGCTAATGAAAAACTGTTTTTT
CDR3: CASGLGQANEKLFF

J: TRBJ2-7
size: -
D: TRBD1
V: TRBV2
DNA: TGTGCCAGCAAATGGACCCCGGGACAGGGAACCTACGAGCAGTACTTC
CDR3: CASKWTPGQGTYEQYF

J: TRBJ2-5
size: -
D: -
V: TRBV21-1
DNA: TGTGCCAGCAGCGACACAGGGGGCCTTGGGGAGACCCAGTACTTC
CDR3: CASSDTGGLGETQYF

J: TRBJ2-5
size: few
D: TRBD1
V: TRBV6-5
DNA: TGTGCCAGCAGTTACTTGACAGGGGGCCAAGAGACCCAGTACTTC
CDR3: CASSYLTGGQETQYF

J: TRBJ2-3
size: -
D: TRBD1
V: TRBV14
DNA: TGTGCCAGCAGCCAATGGGGACAGGGCACAGATACGCAGTATTTT
CDR3: CASSQWGQGTDTQYF

J: TRBJ2-3
size: -
D: TRBD2
V: TRBV5-6
DNA: TGTGCCAGCAGTCCGGGACTAGCGGGGCCCGCGGATACGCAGTATTTT
CDR3: CASSPGLAGPADTQYF

J: TRBJ2-1
size: -
D: TRBD2
V: TRBV19
DNA: TGTGCCAGTAAATTTAGTAGCGGGGCCTCCTACAATGAGCAGTTCTTC
CDR3: CASKFSSGASYNEQFF

J: TRBJ2-3
size: -
D: -
V: TRBV27
DNA: TGTGCCAGCAGTCCGCGGGACGGTACCACAGATACGCAGTATTTT
CDR3: CASSPRDGTTDTQYF

J: TRBJ1-1
size: -
D: -
V: TRBV5-1
DNA: TGCGCCAGCAGCCTGAGGCTGGACGGGAACACTGAAGCTTTCTTT
CDR3: CASSLRLDGNTEAFF

J: TRBJ2-1
size: -
D: -
V: TRBV5-1
DNA: TGCGCCAGCAGCTTTGACCAGACTCGCGGTGAGCAGTTCTTC
CDR3: CASSFDQTRGEQFF

J: TRBJ2-1
size: -
D: -
V: TRBV11-3
DNA: TGTGCCAGCAGCTTATATGCAGGGTACAATGAGCAGTTCTTC
CDR3: CASSLYAGYNEQFF

J: TRBJ2-7
size: -
D: -
V: TRBV28
DNA: TGTGCCAGCAGTTTATACATTCGGTTAGAGAGCTCCTACGAGCAGTACTTC
CDR3: CASSLYIRLESSYEQYF

J: TRBJ2-1
size: -
D: TRBD2
V: TRBV6-1
DNA: TGTGCCAGCAGTGAAGGGGGGAGGGTCAATCTCAATGAGCAGTTCTTC
CDR3: CASSEGGRVNLNEQFF

J: TRBJ1-1
size: -
D: -
V: TRBV19
DNA: TGTGCCAGTAGTAAAGGGACGGCAAACACTGAAGCTTTCTTT
CDR3: CASSKGTANTEAFF

J: TRBJ1-5
size: -
D: TRBD1
V: TRBV5-1
DNA: TGCGCCAGCAGCTTGGGACAGGGGCATCAGCCCCAGCATTTT
CDR3: CASSLGQGHQPQHF

J: TRBJ1-2
size: -
D: -
V: TRBV27
DNA: TGTGCCAGCAGTCCCCGCAATAACGTACGTGGCTACACCTTC
CDR3: CASSPRNNVRGYTF

J: TRBJ1-1
size: few
D: TRBD1
V: TRBV29-1
DNA: TGCAGCGCCCGGGACAGGGTTGAGATGCCTGAAGCTTTCTTT
CDR3: CSARDRVEMPEAFF

J: TRBJ2-3
size: -
D: TRBD2
V: TRBV11-2
DNA: TGTGCCAGCAGCTCACTAGCGGGACACACAGATACGCAGTATTTT
CDR3: CASSSLAGHTDTQYF

J: TRBJ2-7
size: -
D: TRBD2
V: TRBV6-1
DNA: TGTGCCAGCAGTGCAGAGATAGCGGGAGTGGGGGAGCAGTACTTC
CDR3: CASSAEIAGVGEQYF

J: TRBJ2-6
size: -
D: -
V: TRBV5-1
DNA: TGCGCCAGCGGCTTATTTGTATCCCAGTCCCCTGGGGCCAACGTCCTGACTTTC
CDR3: CASGLFVSQSPGANVLTF

J: TRBJ2-5
size: -
D: -
V: TRBV2
DNA: TGTGCCAGCAGGTACCCCTGGGAAGGGTTCCAAGAGACCCAGTACTTC
CDR3: CASRYPWEGFQETQYF

J: TRBJ2-7
size: -
D: TRBD2
V: TRBV28
DNA: TGTGCCACCTCTCGTCGGGGGACTAGCGGTCGGGAGCAGTACTTC
CDR3: CATSRRGTSGREQYF

J: TRBJ1-1
size: -
D: -
V: TRBV23-1
DNA: TGCGCCAGCAAAGAAGGGACGAACACTGAAGCTTTCTTT
CDR3: CASKEGTNTEAFF

J: TRBJ2-1
size: -
D: -
V: TRBV2
DNA: TGTGCCAGCACGAGGAGGACCAACTACAATGAGCAGTTCTTC
CDR3: CASTRRTNYNEQFF

J: TRBJ2-1
size: -
D: TRBD2
V: TRBV4-1
DNA: TGCGCCAGCAGCCAAGCTGGGCTAGCGGGGATAAATGAGCAGTTCTTC
CDR3: CASSQAGLAGINEQFF

J: TRBJ2-3
size: -
D: -
V: TRBV6-6
DNA: TGTGCCAGCAGGGCCGGGCCCAAGACTTTGTATTTT
CDR3: CASRAGPKTLYF

J: TRBJ2-2
size: -
D: TRBD2
V: TRBV6-5
DNA: TGTGCCAGCAGTTCCCCCACTGCGGGAGCTGGGGAGCTGTTTTTT
CDR3: CASSSPTAGAGELFF

J: TRBJ2-7
size: -
D: TRBD1
V: TRBV6-5
DNA: TGTGCCAGCAGCGATAGGGGACAGGGGAACTACGAGCAGTACTTC
CDR3: CASSDRGQGNYEQYF

J: TRBJ1-3
size: -
D: -
V: TRBV28
DNA: TGTGCCAGCAGCTCACTTACAGGGTTAGGGCCCATATATTTT
CDR3: CASSSLTGLGPIYF

J: TRBJ2-5
size: -
D: -
V: TRBV28
DNA: TGTGCCAGCAGGGCCCCAGGAGGGTCCCAAGAGACCCAGTACTTC
CDR3: CASRAPGGSQETQYF

J: TRBJ2-7
size: -
D: -
V: TRBV5-6
DNA: TGTGCCAGCAGCTTGGCTGACCTCCACCAGTACTTC
CDR3: CASSLADLHQYF

J: TRBJ1-2
size: -
D: TRBD1
V: TRBV28
DNA: TGTGCCAGCAGTCTGGGACAGCCTAACTATGGCTACACCTTC
CDR3: CASSLGQPNYGYTF

J: TRBJ1-4
size: -
D: -
V: TRBV21-1
DNA: TGTGCCAGCAGCCCCCACCCGGACAGGGGGCTATTTGCAACTAATGAAAAACTGTTTTTT
CDR3: CASSPHPDRGLFATNEKLFF

J: TRBJ1-3
size: few
D: -
V: TRBV20-1
DNA: TGCAGTGCTAGATTCGGGAACACCATATATTTT
CDR3: CSARFGNTIYF

J: TRBJ2-3
size: -
D: -
V: TRBV2
DNA: TGTGCCAGCAGTGAACTCGGACAGATCACAGATACGCAGTATTTT
CDR3: CASSELGQITDTQYF

J: TRBJ2-3
size: -
D: -
V: TRBV29-1
DNA: TGCAGCGTTGACATCGCGGATACGCAGTATTTT
CDR3: CSVDIADTQYF

J: TRBJ1-1
size: once
D: -
V: TRBV6-4
DNA: TGTGCCAGCCAATTTACAGAGAACACTGAAGCTTTCTTT
CDR3: CASQFTENTEAFF

J: TRBJ2-3
size: -
D: -
V: TRBV5-1
DNA: TGCGCCAGCAGCCCGGAAGGACAGAGCACAGATACGCAGTATTTT
CDR3: CASSPEGQSTDTQYF